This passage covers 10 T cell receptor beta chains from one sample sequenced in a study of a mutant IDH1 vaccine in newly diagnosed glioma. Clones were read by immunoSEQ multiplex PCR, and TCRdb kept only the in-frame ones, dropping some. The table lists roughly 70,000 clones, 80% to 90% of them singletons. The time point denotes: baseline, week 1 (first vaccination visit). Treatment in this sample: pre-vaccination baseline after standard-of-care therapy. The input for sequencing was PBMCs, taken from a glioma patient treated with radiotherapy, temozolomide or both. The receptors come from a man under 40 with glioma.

The CDR3 sequence: CAISRDGNYGYTF. The DNA for the CDR3 is TGTGCCATCAGTCGGGACGGTAACTATGGCTACACCTTC. This chain joins TRBV10-3 and TRBJ1-2, with a weak D call TRBD1 (5 bases). The length of the CDR3 is 13 residues. The V gene's germline CDR1 is ENHRY and CDR2 SYGVKD. Trimming pared 5 bases from V and 1 base from J, leaving 8 bases between.

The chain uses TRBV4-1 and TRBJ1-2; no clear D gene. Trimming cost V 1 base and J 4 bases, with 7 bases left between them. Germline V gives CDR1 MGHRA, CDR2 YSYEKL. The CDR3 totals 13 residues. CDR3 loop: CASSQVRAYGYTF. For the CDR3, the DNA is TGCGCCAGCAGCCAAGTCCGAGCCTATGGCTACACCTTC.

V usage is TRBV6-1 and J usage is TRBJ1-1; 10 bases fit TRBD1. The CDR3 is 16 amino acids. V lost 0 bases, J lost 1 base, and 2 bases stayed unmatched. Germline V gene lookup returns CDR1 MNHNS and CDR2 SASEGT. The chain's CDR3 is CASSEARDRGNTEAFF. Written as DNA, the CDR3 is TGTGCCAGCAGTGAAGCGCGGGACAGGGGGAACACTGAAGCTTTCTTT.

Here the CDR3 reads CASSEQFNQPQHF. The CDR3 nucleotides are TGTGCCAGCAGTGAACAATTCAATCAGCCCCAGCATTTT. This chain joins TRBV6-1 and TRBJ1-5; D gene uncertain. The CDR3 is made up of 13 amino acids. V dropped 2 bases and J dropped 3 bases, with 5 bases sitting between them. Germline V gene lookup returns CDR1 MNHNS and CDR2 SASEGT.

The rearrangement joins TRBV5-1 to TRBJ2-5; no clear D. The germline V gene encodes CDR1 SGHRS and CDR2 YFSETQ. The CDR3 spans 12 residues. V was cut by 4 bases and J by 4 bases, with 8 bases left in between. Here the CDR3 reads CASSGVGETQYF. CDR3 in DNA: TGCGCCAGCAGCGGGGTCGGAGAGACCCAGTACTTC.

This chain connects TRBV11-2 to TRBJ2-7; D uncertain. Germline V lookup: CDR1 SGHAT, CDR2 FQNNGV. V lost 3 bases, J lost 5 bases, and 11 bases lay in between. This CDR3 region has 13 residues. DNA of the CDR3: TGTGCCAGCAGCTTTGAGCGTGGCGACGAGCAGTACTTC. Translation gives CASSFERGDEQYF.

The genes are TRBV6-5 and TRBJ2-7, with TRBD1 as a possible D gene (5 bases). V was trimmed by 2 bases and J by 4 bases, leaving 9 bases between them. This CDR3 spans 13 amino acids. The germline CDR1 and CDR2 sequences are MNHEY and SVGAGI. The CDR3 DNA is TGTGCCAGCAGTTACGGCAGGGCGTACGAGCAGTACTTC. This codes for CASSYGRAYEQYF.

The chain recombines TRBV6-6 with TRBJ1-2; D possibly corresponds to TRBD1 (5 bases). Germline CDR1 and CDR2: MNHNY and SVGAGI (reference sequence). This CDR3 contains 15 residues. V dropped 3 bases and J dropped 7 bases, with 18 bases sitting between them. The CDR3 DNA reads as TGTGCCAGCAGTTATCGCCGGGAGGGGAGTCGTGGCTACACCTTC. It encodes CASSYRREGSRGYTF.

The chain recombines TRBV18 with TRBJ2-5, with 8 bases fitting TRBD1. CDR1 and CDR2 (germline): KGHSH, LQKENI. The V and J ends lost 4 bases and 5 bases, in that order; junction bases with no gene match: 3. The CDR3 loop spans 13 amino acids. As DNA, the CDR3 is TGTGCCAGCTCACAGACAGGGGTCGAGACCCAGTACTTC. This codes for CASSQTGVETQYF.

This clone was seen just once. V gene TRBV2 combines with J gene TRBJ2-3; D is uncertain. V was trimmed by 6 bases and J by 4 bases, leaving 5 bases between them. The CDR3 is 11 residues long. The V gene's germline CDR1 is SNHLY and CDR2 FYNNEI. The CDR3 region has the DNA TGTGCCAGCAGGCCTTCAGATACGCAGTATTTT. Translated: CASRPSDTQYF.